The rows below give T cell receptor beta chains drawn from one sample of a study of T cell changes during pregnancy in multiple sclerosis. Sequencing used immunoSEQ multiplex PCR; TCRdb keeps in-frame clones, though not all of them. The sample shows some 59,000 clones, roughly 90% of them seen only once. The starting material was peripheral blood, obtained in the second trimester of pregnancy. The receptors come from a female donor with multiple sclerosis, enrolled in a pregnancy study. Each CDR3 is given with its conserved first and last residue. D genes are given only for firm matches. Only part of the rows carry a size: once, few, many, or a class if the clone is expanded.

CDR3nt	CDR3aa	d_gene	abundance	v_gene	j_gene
TGCGCCAGCAGCCAAGATCCACGACAGGGTTTCTACGAGCAGTACTTC	CASSQDPRQGFYEQYF	TRBD1	once	TRBV4-3	TRBJ2-7
TGCGCCAGCAGCCAGGGTCTTTCCTCCTATGGCTACACCTTC	CASSQGLSSYGYTF	-	-	TRBV5-1	TRBJ1-2
TGTGCCAGCAGCGAGGTCTACACTGAAGCTTTCTTT	CASSEVYTEAFF	-	-	TRBV7-9	TRBJ1-1
TGTGCCAGCAGCGTCACGGACAGGGTGGGAGAAGGGACCCAGTACTTC	CASSVTDRVGEGTQYF	TRBD1	-	TRBV9	TRBJ2-5
TGTGCCAGCTCACCCCCCCAGGGCCAGAACTATGGCTACACCTTC	CASSPPQGQNYGYTF	-	-	TRBV18	TRBJ1-2
TGCGCCAGCAGCCAAGCTCGGACAAACACTGAAGCTTTCTTT	CASSQARTNTEAFF	-	-	TRBV4-3	TRBJ1-1
TGTGCCTGGAGTCCCCCGGGGGGTAGGGCCAAAAACATTCAGTACTTC	CAWSPPGGRAKNIQYF	TRBD2	-	TRBV30	TRBJ2-4
TGTGCCAGCAGCTTGGTTCAGGGGTTACCCCTCCACTTT	CASSLVQGLPLHF	-	-	TRBV5-5	TRBJ1-6
TGCGCCAGCAGCTTGAGGCCTCTTTTGACAGGCGCAACTAATGAAAAACTGTTTTTT	CASSLRPLLTGATNEKLFF	-	-	TRBV5-1	TRBJ1-4
TGTGCCAGCAGTTACTCGATAACCCAGGGGGAAGCTTTCTTT	CASSYSITQGEAFF	-	once	TRBV6-5	TRBJ1-1
TGTGCCAGCAGCTGGGGGGGGGACTACGAGCAGTACTTC	CASSWGGDYEQYF	TRBD2	-	TRBV5-4	TRBJ2-7
TGTGCCAGCAGGACCCGGGATTATAATTCACCCCTCCACTTT	CASRTRDYNSPLHF	-	-	TRBV11-2	TRBJ1-6
TGTGCCAGCAGCTTGGTAGACTTTCGCGGGACCTACGAGCAGTACTTC	CASSLVDFRGTYEQYF	-	-	TRBV5-5	TRBJ2-7
TGTGCCTGGAGTACCCCAAGAGGACTAGCGGGGGGGAGAGTCAGCACAGATACGCAGTATTTT	CAWSTPRGLAGGRVSTDTQYF	TRBD2	-	TRBV30	TRBJ2-3
TGTGCCAGCAGGTGGACAGGGGGCGAGCAGTACTTC	CASRWTGGEQYF	TRBD1	-	TRBV11-2	TRBJ2-7
TGTGCCAGTACCGTGACAGGGGGCACTGAAGCTTTCTTT	CASTVTGGTEAFF	TRBD1	-	TRBV19	TRBJ1-1
TGTGCCATCAGGGGACAGCTTAATTCACCCCTCCACTTT	CAIRGQLNSPLHF	TRBD1	once	TRBV10-3	TRBJ1-6
TGTGCCTGGAGTGTACAGGTCGAGCAGTACTTC	CAWSVQVEQYF	-	-	TRBV30	TRBJ2-7
TGCGCCAGCAGCCGGGTTCAGACAGGGAGCACTGAAGCTTTCTTT	CASSRVQTGSTEAFF	TRBD1	-	TRBV5-1	TRBJ1-1